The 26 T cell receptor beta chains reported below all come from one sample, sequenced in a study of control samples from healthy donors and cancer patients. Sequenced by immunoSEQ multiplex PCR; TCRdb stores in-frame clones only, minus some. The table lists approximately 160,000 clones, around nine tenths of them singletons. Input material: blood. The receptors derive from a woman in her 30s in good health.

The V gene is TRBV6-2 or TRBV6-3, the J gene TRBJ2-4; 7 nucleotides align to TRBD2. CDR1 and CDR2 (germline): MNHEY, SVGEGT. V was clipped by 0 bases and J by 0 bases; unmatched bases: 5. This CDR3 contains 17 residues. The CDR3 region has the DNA TGTGCCAGCAGTTACTCGGGGATAGCGGGAGCCAAAAACATTCAGTACTTC. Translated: CASSYSGIAGAKNIQYF.

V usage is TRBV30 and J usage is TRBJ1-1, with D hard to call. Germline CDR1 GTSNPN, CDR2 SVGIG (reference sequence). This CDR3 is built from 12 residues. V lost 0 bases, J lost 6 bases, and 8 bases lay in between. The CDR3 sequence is CAWSVQRAEAFF. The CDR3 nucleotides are TGTGCCTGGAGTGTACAGCGCGCTGAAGCTTTCTTT. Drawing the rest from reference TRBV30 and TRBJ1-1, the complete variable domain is SQTIHQWPATLVQPVGSPLSLECTVEGTSNPNLYWYRQAAGRGLQLLFYSVGIGQISSEVPQNLSASRPQDRQFILSSKKLLLSDSGFYLCAWSVQRAEAFFGQGTRLTVV.

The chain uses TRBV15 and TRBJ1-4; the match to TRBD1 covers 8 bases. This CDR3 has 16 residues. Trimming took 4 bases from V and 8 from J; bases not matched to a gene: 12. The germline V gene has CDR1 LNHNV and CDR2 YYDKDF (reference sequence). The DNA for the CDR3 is TGTGCCACCAGCAAAAGTCGGCAGGGGGCGAACGAAAAACTGTTTTTT. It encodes CATSKSRQGANEKLFF.

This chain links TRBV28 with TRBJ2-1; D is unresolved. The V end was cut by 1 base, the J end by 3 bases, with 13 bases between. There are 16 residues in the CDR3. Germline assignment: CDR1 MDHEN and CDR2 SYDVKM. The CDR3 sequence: CASSLLARANYNEQFF. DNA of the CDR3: TGTGCCAGCAGTTTATTAGCAAGGGCGAACTACAATGAGCAGTTCTTC. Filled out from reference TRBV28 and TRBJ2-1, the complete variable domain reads DVKVTQSSRYLVKRTGEKVFLECVQDMDHENMFWYRQDPGLGLRLIYFSYDVKMKEKGDIPEGYSVSREKKERFSLILESASTNQTSMYLCASSLLARANYNEQFFGPGTRLTVL.

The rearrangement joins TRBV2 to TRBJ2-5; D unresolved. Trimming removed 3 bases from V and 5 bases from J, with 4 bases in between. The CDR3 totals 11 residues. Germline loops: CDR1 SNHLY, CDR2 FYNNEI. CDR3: CASSDVETQYF. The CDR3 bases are TGTGCCAGCAGTGATGTCGAGACCCAGTACTTC. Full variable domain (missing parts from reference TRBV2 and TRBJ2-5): EPEVTQTPSHQVTQMGQEVILRCVPISNHLYFYWYRQILGQKVEFLVSFYNNEISEKSEIFDDQFSVERPDGSNFTLKIRSTKLEDSAMYFCASSDVETQYFGPGTRLLVL.

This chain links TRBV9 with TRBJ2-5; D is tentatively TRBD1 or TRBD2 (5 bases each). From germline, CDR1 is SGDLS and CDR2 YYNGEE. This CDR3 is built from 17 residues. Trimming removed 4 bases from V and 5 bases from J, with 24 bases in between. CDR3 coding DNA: TGTGCCAGCAGCCCCCTTGGGACGATTCCCACGGAGGAGACCCAGTACTTC. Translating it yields CASSPLGTIPTEETQYF.

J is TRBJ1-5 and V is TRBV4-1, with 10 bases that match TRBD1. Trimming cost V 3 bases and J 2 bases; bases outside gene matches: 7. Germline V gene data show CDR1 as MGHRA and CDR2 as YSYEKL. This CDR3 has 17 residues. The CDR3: CASSHPGQGLRNQPQHF. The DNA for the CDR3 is TGCGCCAGCAGCCATCCGGGACAGGGGCTCCGCAATCAGCCCCAGCATTTT.

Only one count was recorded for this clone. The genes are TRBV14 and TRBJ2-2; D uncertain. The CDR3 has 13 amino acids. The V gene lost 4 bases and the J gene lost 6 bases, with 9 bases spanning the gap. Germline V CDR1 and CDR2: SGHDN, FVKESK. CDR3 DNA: TGTGCCAGCAGCCCTACGTCCCCCGGGGAGCTGTTTTTT. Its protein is CASSPTSPGELFF.

CDR3 amino acids: CASSPRTGTYEQYF. The DNA of the CDR3 is TGTGCCAGCAGCCCACGGACTGGAACCTACGAGCAGTACTTC. V and J are TRBV7-9 and TRBJ2-7; perhaps TRBD2 as D (5 bases). V lost 5 bases and J 2 bases, leaving 13 bases between the germline ends. The germline CDR1 and CDR2 sequences are SEHNR and FQNEAQ (reference sequence). The CDR3 contains 14 residues.

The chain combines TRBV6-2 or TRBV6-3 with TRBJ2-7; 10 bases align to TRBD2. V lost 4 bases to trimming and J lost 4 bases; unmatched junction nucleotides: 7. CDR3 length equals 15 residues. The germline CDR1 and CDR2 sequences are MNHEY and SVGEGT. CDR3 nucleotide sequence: TGTGCCAGCAGTTGGCTAGCGGGGGATCCTTACGAGCAGTACTTC. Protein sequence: CASSWLAGDPYEQYF.

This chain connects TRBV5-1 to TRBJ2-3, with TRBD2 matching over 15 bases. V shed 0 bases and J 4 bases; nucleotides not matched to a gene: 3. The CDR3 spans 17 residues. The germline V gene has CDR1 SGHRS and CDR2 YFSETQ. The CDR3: CASSLAGTSGRSDTQYF. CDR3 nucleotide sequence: TGCGCCAGCAGCTTGGCCGGGACTAGCGGGAGGTCAGATACGCAGTATTTT.

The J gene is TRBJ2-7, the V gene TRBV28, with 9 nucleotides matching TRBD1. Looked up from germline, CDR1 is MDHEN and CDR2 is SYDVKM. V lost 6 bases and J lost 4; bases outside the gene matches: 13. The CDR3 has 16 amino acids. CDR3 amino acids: CASSVPPGQGRYEQYF. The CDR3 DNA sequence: TGTGCCAGCAGCGTGCCGCCGGGACAGGGTCGGTACGAGCAGTACTTC.

The DNA for the CDR3 is TGTGCCAGCAGCTTGGAGGGGACAGGTATAAACGAGCAGTACTTC. Its translation: CASSLEGTGINEQYF. V and J are TRBV5-6 and TRBJ2-7, with 8 bases that match TRBD1. This CDR3 is built from 15 residues. Germline CDR1 and CDR2: SGHDT and YYEEEE. Trimming cost V 0 bases and J 5 bases; bases outside gene matches: 7.

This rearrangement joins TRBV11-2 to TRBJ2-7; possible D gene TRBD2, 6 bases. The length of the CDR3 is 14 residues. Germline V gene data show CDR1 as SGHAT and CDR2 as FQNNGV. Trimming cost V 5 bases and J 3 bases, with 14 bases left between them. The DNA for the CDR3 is TGTGCCAGCAGCGGACCGGGACTGGGCTACGAGCAGTACTTC. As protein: CASSGPGLGYEQYF.

The CDR3 spells CSAWRENVLTF. The DNA of the CDR3 is TGCAGTGCATGGCGGGAGAACGTCCTGACTTTC. The rearrangement joins TRBV20-1 to TRBJ2-6, with 7 positions matching TRBD2. CDR1 and CDR2 (germline): DFQATT, SNEGSKA (reference sequence). The ends lost 6 bases at V and 10 bases at J; junction bases unmatched: 3. The length of the CDR3 is 11 residues.

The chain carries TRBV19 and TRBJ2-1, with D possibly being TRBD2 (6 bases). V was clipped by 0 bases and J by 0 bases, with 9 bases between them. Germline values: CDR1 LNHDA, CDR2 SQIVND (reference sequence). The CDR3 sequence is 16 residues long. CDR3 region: CASSIDGGNSYNEQFF. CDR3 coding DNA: TGTGCCAGTAGTATAGATGGCGGGAACTCCTACAATGAGCAGTTCTTC.

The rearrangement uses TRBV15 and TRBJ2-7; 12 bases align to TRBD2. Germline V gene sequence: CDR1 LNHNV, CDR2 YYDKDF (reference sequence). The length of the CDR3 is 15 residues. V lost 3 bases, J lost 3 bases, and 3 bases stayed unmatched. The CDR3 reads CATSSPTSGSYEQYF. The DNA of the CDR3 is TGTGCCACCAGCAGCCCGACTAGCGGGAGCTACGAGCAGTACTTC.

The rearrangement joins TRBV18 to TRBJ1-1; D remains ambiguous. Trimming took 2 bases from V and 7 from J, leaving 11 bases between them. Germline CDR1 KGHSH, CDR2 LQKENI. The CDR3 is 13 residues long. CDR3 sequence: CASSPNGGGEAFF. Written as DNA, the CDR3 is TGTGCCAGCTCACCAAACGGAGGAGGTGAAGCTTTCTTT.

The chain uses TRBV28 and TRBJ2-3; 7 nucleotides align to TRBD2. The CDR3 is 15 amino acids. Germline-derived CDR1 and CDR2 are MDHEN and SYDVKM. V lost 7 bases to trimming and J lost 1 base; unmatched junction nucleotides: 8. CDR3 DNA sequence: TGTGCCAGCAATCCATGGGCGGGGGGCACAGATACGCAGTATTTT. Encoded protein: CASNPWAGGTDTQYF.

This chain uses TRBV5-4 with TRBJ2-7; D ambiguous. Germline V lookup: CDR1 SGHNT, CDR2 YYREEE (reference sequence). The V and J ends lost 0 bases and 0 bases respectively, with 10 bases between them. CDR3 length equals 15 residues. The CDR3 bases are TGTGCCAGCAGCTTGGGTAGTGATCCCTCCTACGAGCAGTACTTC. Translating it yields CASSLGSDPSYEQYF. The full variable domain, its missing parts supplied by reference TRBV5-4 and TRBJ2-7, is ETGVTQSPTHLIKTRGQQVTLRCSSQSGHNTVSWYQQALGQGPQFIFQYYREEENGRGNFPPRFSGLQFPNYSSELNVNALELDDSALYLCASSLGSDPSYEQYFGPGTRLTVT.

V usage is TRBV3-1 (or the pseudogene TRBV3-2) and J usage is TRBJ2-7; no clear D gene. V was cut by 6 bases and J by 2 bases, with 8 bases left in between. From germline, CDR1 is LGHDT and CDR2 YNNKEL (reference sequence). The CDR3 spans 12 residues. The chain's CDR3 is CASSPGTYEQYF. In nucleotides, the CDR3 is TGTGCCAGCAGTCCTGGAACCTACGAGCAGTACTTC.

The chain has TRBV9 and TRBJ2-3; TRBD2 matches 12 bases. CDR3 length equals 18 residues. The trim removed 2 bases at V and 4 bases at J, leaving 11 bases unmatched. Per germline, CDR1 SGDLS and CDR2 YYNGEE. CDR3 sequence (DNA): TGTGCCAGCAGCGTGCTAGCGGGAGGGCCGCAGGTTCCAGATACGCAGTATTTT. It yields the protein CASSVLAGGPQVPDTQYF. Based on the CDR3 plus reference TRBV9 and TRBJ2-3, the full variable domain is DSGVTQTPKHLITATGQRVTLRCSPRSGDLSVYWYQQSLDQGLQFLIQYYNGEERAKGNILERFSAQQFPDLHSELNLSSLELGDSALYFCASSVLAGGPQVPDTQYFGPGTRLTVL.

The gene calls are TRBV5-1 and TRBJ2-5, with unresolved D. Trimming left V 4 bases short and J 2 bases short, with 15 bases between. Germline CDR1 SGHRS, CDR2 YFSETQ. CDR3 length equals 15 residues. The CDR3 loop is CASSAPVGAQETQYF. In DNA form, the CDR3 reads TGCGCCAGCAGCGCCCCGGTTGGAGCGCAAGAGACCCAGTACTTC.

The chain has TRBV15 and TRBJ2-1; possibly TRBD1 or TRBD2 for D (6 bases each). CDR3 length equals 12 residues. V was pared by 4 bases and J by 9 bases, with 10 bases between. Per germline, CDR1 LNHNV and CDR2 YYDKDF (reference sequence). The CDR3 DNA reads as TGTGCCACCAGCATACAGGGACTTGAGCAGTTCTTC. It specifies CATSIQGLEQFF.

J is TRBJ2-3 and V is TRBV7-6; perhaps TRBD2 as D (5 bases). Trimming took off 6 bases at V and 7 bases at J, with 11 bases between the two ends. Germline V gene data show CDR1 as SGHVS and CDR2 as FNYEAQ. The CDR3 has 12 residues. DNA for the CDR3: TGTGCCAGCAGTAGGACTCTTCATACGCAGTATTTT. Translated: CASSRTLHTQYF.

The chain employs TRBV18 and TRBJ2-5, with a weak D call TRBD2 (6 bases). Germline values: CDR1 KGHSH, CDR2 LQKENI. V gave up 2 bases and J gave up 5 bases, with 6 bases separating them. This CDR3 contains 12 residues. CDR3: CASSPGRETQYF. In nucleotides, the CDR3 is TGTGCCAGCTCACCAGGGAGGGAGACCCAGTACTTC.